In this sample, the clone carrying this T cell receptor (beta chain) turned up a few times. Its antigen is still unknown. Absence of ophthalmopathy progression within 18 months defined stable Graves' hyperthyroidism. Participants, patients aged 18 to 65, had newly diagnosed hyperthyroidism with a duration under 2 months. The data originate from a study of T cells in Graves' hyperthyroidism and ophthalmopathy. Template material for amplifying TCR beta CDR3 regions consisted of RNA transcripts. First-round RT-PCR of the TCR CDR3 relied on the HTBI primer set. Via MiXCR, TCRdb re-called the multiplex PCR reads, giving one row per CDR3 protein. The table records roughly 750,000 distinct CDR3 sequences, about 15% of them present only once. Study conclusions and caveats: Ophthalmopathy was separated from stable hyperthyroidism by a 13 V-J model. Blood samples included most of the expanded thyroid clonotypes exceeding 0.001.

Source material: blood. The origin of this receptor is a man aged 18 to 29 with Graves' hyperthyroidism.

CDR3 sequence reads: CASRGRQGSREGSREQFF. In DNA, the CDR3 is TGTGCCAGCAGGGGAAGACAGGGCTCGCGGGAGGGGTCCCGCGAGCAGTTCTTC. V is TRBV11-2 and J is TRBJ2-1; 9 bases fit TRBD2. After removal of 6 bases from V and 10 bases from J, the junction contained 22 bases not matched to a gene. The CDR3 extends over 18 amino acids. Looked up from germline, CDR1 is SGHAT and CDR2 is FQNNGV.